The 29 T cell receptor beta chains below all came from one sample that was sequenced in a study of identical twins. TCRdb reprocessed the 5' RACE reads with MiXCR, giving one entry per CDR3 protein. The data contain approximately 500,000 distinct CDR3 sequences, over 12% of them seen just once; the ten biggest clones take up more than 0.4%. These data were also reused for a study on yellow fever vaccine responses in identical twins.

The source material was CD4+ T cells sorted from blood. The receptors here all came from a woman in her late teens or twenties in good health.

The chain combines TRBV6-1 with TRBJ2-7; perhaps TRBD1 as D (6 bases). The CDR3 has 13 residues. V was trimmed by 10 bases and J by 6 bases, leaving 19 bases between them. Germline lookup yields CDR1 MNHNS and CDR2 SASEGT. The CDR3 here is CAIRTGTLREQYF. In DNA, the CDR3 is TGTGCCATAAGGACTGGGACATTACGCGAGCAGTACTTC.

The chain carries TRBV6-2 or TRBV6-3 and TRBJ2-1, with 9 bases aligning to TRBD2. Per the germline V gene, CDR1 is MNHEY and CDR2 is SVGEGT. The V segment lost 0 bases and the J segment 7 bases; nucleotides outside the gene matches: 13. CDR3 size: 18 residues. The CDR3 region is CASSYSAYRIAGENEQFF. CDR3 bases: TGTGCCAGCAGTTACTCGGCCTATCGGATAGCGGGAGAAAATGAGCAGTTCTTC.

This clonotype was picked up a small number of times. This chain uses TRBV7-9 with TRBJ1-2; D is undetermined. Between the trimmed V and J ends, which lost 4 bases and 8 bases, there was a span of 11 bases. Germline V gives CDR1 SEHNR, CDR2 FQNEAQ (reference sequence). The CDR3 covers 12 residues. This CDR3 reads CASSSLLLGYTF. The CDR3 DNA is TGTGCCAGCAGCTCGCTTCTTTTGGGCTACACCTTC.

This clonotype has only a few counts. The rearrangement joins TRBV20-1 to TRBJ1-3; weak D call: TRBD1 (6 bases). CDR3 size: 16 residues. V was shortened by 5 bases and J by 0 bases, with 17 bases between the two germline ends. Germline V gives CDR1 DFQATT, CDR2 SNEGSKA (reference sequence). CDR3 in amino acids: CSAWTGGRFSGNTIYF. Here the CDR3 DNA reads TGCAGTGCTTGGACTGGGGGCCGGTTCTCTGGAAACACCATATATTTT.

This clonotype was observed a handful of times. The genes are TRBV14 and TRBJ2-7, with D uncertain. Germline V lookup: CDR1 SGHDN, CDR2 FVKESK. This CDR3 comprises 14 residues. With 1 base removed from V and 3 bases from J, the gap between germline ends came to 10 bases. The CDR3 DNA follows: TGTGCCAGCAGCCAAGGTGGCATCTACTACGAGCAGTACTTC. Its translation: CASSQGGIYYEQYF.

This clonotype was recorded only once. The chain joins TRBV10-1 to TRBJ2-1, with unresolved D. There are 13 residues in the CDR3. V lost 5 bases and J 5 bases, leaving 10 bases between the germline ends. Germline loops: CDR1 WNHNN, CDR2 SYGVQD (reference sequence). CDR3 coding DNA: TGCGCCAGCAGTACCGAACAAAACAATGAGCAGTTCTTC. As protein: CASSTEQNNEQFF.

This clonotype was seen a handful of times. The chain joins TRBV12-3 or TRBV12-4 to TRBJ1-6; D perhaps matches TRBD1 (6 bases). CDR3 length: 15 residues. V was clipped by 6 bases and J by 7 bases, with 16 bases between them. The CDR3 protein is CASRNTGYGNSPLHF. The CDR3 DNA reads as TGTGCCAGCAGGAATACAGGGTACGGAAATTCACCCCTCCACTTT.

This chain joins TRBV5-1 and TRBJ2-1; TRBD1 might be the D (6 bases). Germline V lookup: CDR1 SGHRS, CDR2 YFSETQ. V was cut by 0 bases and J by 9 bases, with 10 bases left in between. This CDR3 is built from 13 residues. The CDR3 region is CASSLVQGTEQFF. The CDR3 bases are TGCGCCAGCAGCTTGGTACAGGGCACTGAGCAGTTCTTC.

This clonotype was detected a few times. The genes are TRBV2 and TRBJ2-1, with 13 bases lining up with TRBD2. Per germline, CDR1 SNHLY and CDR2 FYNNEI. CDR3 length equals 19 residues. The V and J ends lost 5 bases and 0 bases, in that order; junction bases with no gene match: 10. CDR3 sequence (DNA): TGTGCCAGCAGTCCCTCGGGACTAGCGGGATTTAGCTCCTACAATGAGCAGTTCTTC. As protein: CASSPSGLAGFSSYNEQFF.

This clonotype was seen a handful of times. The V and J genes are TRBV29-1 and TRBJ1-2; TRBD1 might be the D (5 bases). V was clipped by 4 bases and J by 3 bases, with 6 bases between them. This CDR3 is 11 amino acids long. Germline V lookup: CDR1 SQVTM, CDR2 ANQGSEA. CDR3 bases: TGCAGCGTTGTACAGGACTATGGCTACACCTTC. Amino acid sequence: CSVVQDYGYTF.

This chain connects TRBV6-2 or TRBV6-3 to TRBJ1-4; 8 nucleotides agree with TRBD1. Germline V lookup: CDR1 MNHEY, CDR2 SVGEGT. CDR3 length: 13 residues. The trim removed 6 bases at V and 8 bases at J, leaving 5 bases unmatched. CDR3 residues: CASSQGAPEKLFF. The CDR3 coding sequence is TGTGCCAGCAGCCAGGGGGCGCCGGAAAAACTGTTTTTT.

This clonotype was detected only a few times. This chain joins TRBV10-3 and TRBJ2-3, with D unclear. This CDR3 is 14 amino acids long. CDR1 ENHRY and CDR2 SYGVKD come from the germline V gene. V lost 6 bases, J lost 2 bases, and 12 bases lay in between. In DNA, the CDR3 is TGTGCCATCAGCAGACAAACCCTCACAGATACGCAGTATTTT. Protein product: CAISRQTLTDTQYF.

The rearrangement links TRBV12-3 or TRBV12-4 to TRBJ2-7; D is possibly TRBD2 (6 bases). V was shortened by 5 bases and J by 2 bases, with 13 bases between the two germline ends. The CDR3 has 14 amino acids. CDR3 nucleotide sequence: TGTGCCAGCAGTAAGGCGGGACTGGCCTACGAGCAGTACTTC. This sequence encodes CASSKAGLAYEQYF.

This clonotype has a count of ten or more. The genes are TRBV20-1 and TRBJ1-5; no firm D call. V lost 1 base and J lost 2, with 3 bases in between. The V gene's germline CDR1 is DFQATT and CDR2 SNEGSKA (reference sequence). The CDR3 covers 12 residues. The CDR3 DNA follows: TGCAGTGCTAGAGGGGGCAATCAGCCCCAGCATTTT. Its translation is CSARGGNQPQHF.

V gene TRBV12-3 or TRBV12-4 combines with J gene TRBJ1-2; perhaps TRBD1 as D (6 bases). V was pared by 6 bases and J by 8 bases, with 16 bases between. CDR3 length equals 13 residues. Here the CDR3 reads CASSPPGAGGYTF. The DNA of the CDR3 is TGTGCCAGCAGCCCCCCAGGGGCGGGGGGCTACACCTTC.

This clonotype was found many times. The V call is TRBV3-1, the J call TRBJ1-1, with a possible D match to TRBD1 (5 bases). V lost 1 base and J lost 5, with 8 bases in between. The CDR3 loop spans 13 amino acids. Germline V gene lookup returns CDR1 LGHDT and CDR2 YNNKEL (reference sequence). CDR3 sequence: CASSQVGGTEAFF. CDR3 DNA sequence: TGTGCCAGCAGCCAAGTCGGGGGGACTGAAGCTTTCTTT.

This clonotype was recorded many times. The V call is TRBV29-1, the J call TRBJ1-1; perhaps TRBD1 as D (6 bases). CDR1 and CDR2 from the germline V gene are SQVTM and ANQGSEA. The CDR3 has 13 residues. The V and J ends lost 4 bases and 6 bases respectively, with 15 bases between them. The DNA of the CDR3 is TGCAGCGTTGCTCGGACGGGGGGCCCTGAAGCTTTCTTT. Protein sequence: CSVARTGGPEAFF.

V and J are TRBV20-1 and TRBJ2-7, with 9 bases identical to TRBD2. Germline V gene data show CDR1 as DFQATT and CDR2 as SNEGSKA (reference sequence). V gave up 5 bases and J gave up 0 bases; unmatched junction bases: 5. This CDR3 is built from 14 residues. CDR3 loop: CSAGGSGSSYEQYF. CDR3 nucleotides: TGCAGTGCTGGGGGTAGCGGGAGCTCCTACGAGCAGTACTTC.

This clonotype has a handful of counts. The V gene is TRBV7-8, the J gene TRBJ2-5; 7 bases fit TRBD2. Germline CDR1 reads SGHVS; CDR2 reads FQNEAQ. This CDR3 comprises 16 residues. V lost 5 bases and J lost 5; bases outside the gene matches: 14. This chain's CDR3 is CASSPRGRGELETQYF. The CDR3 DNA reads as TGTGCCAGCAGCCCTAGAGGGAGGGGAGAGTTGGAGACCCAGTACTTC.

The sample holds a few counts of this clonotype. The V gene is TRBV10-3, the J gene TRBJ1-3; no reliable D call. The V gene's germline CDR1 is ENHRY and CDR2 SYGVKD. The V and J ends lost 6 bases and 1 base respectively, with 7 bases between them. The CDR3 runs to 13 residues. The CDR3 protein is CAIRGGSGNTIYF. In DNA, the CDR3 is TGTGCCATCAGGGGCGGATCTGGAAACACCATATATTTT.

V gene TRBV29-1 combines with J gene TRBJ1-1, with D perhaps TRBD1 (6 bases). V was clipped by 0 bases and J by 8 bases, with 10 bases between them. The germline V gene encodes CDR1 SQVTM and CDR2 ANQGSEA. The CDR3 contains 12 residues. The CDR3 loop reads CSVEDGTPEAFF. CDR3 nucleotides: TGCAGCGTTGAAGACGGGACACCCGAAGCTTTCTTT.

The table lists this clonotype with a few counts. The chain's CDR3 is CASSLAASPQETQYF. The CDR3, as DNA: TGCGCCAGCAGCTTGGCAGCCAGTCCTCAAGAGACCCAGTACTTC. The rearrangement uses TRBV5-1 and TRBJ2-5; D gene unclear. The germline V and J ends were trimmed by 0 bases and 2 bases, with 11 bases remaining between them. The CDR3 is 15 residues long. Germline CDR1 is SGHRS and CDR2 is YFSETQ.

This clonotype occurred a few times. The CDR3 nucleotides are TGCAGCGTTGGGAAAGGGACAGGGAATAGAAACACCATATATTTT. Its protein is CSVGKGTGNRNTIYF. The gene calls are TRBV29-1 and TRBJ1-3; 9 bases align to TRBD1. The CDR3 consists of 15 residues. Trimming took 4 bases from V and 5 from J; bases not matched to a gene: 9. Germline CDR1 and CDR2: SQVTM and ANQGSEA. Supplemented by reference TRBV29-1 and TRBJ1-3, the full variable domain reads SAVISQKPSRDICQRGTSLTIQCQVDSQVTMMFWYRQQPGQSLTLIATANQGSEATYESGFVIDKFPISRPNLTFSTLTVSNMSPEDSSIYLCSVGKGTGNRNTIYFGEGSWLTVV.

The V call is TRBV7-3, the J call TRBJ1-1, with TRBD1 matching 9 bases. There are 15 residues in the CDR3. V lost 3 bases and J lost 3; bases outside the gene matches: 5. Per the germline V gene, CDR1 is SGHTA and CDR2 is FQGTGA. The CDR3 nucleotides are TGTGCCAGCAGCTTTACAGGGGGCGATGACACTGAAGCTTTCTTT. This gives the protein CASSFTGGDDTEAFF.

The chain couples TRBV10-1 to TRBJ2-1; D is perhaps TRBD1 (6 bases). The CDR3 spans 14 residues. V lost 3 bases and J 1 base, leaving 7 bases between the germline ends. CDR1 and CDR2 (germline): WNHNN, SYGVQD (reference sequence). In nucleotides, the CDR3 is TGCGCCAGCAGTGACGGACAGTCCTACAATGAGCAGTTCTTC. Protein: CASSDGQSYNEQFF.

CDR3: CASSLDPSQETQYF. The CDR3 nucleotides read TGTGCCAGCAGCTTAGATCCTAGTCAAGAGACCCAGTACTTC. The chain is built from TRBV11-2 and TRBJ2-5; D is undetermined. The CDR3 extends over 14 amino acids. Germline CDR1 and CDR2: SGHAT and FQNNGV. Between the trimmed V and J ends, which lost 0 bases and 2 bases, there was a span of 7 bases.

This clonotype was seen a handful of times. This rearrangement joins TRBV12-3 or TRBV12-4 to TRBJ2-1, with D possibly matching TRBD2 (7 bases). The length of the CDR3 is 16 residues. Trimming pared 2 bases from V and 6 bases from J, leaving 17 bases between. This CDR3 reads CASSLRGGTRSNEQFF. The CDR3 nucleotides are TGTGCCAGCAGTTTAAGGGGGGGAACCCGTAGCAATGAGCAGTTCTTC.

This clonotype was detected only a few times. This chain links TRBV19 with TRBJ1-5; TRBD1 matches at 7 bases. The germline gives CDR1 LNHDA, CDR2 SQIVND (reference sequence). The CDR3 loop spans 13 amino acids. V lost 7 bases, J lost 3 bases, and 3 bases stayed unmatched. The CDR3 DNA follows: TGTGCCAGTATGACAGGGCTCAATCAGCCCCAGCATTTT. Protein sequence: CASMTGLNQPQHF. The whole variable domain, remainder taken from reference TRBV19 and TRBJ1-5, is DGGITQSPKYLFRKEGQNVTLSCEQNLNHDAMYWYRQDPGQGLRLIYYSQIVNDFQKGDIAEGYSVSREKKESFPLTVTSAQKNPTAFYLCASMTGLNQPQHFGDGTRLSIL.

This clonotype appeared many times. The V and J genes are TRBV10-3 and TRBJ2-1; D is unresolved. Trimming shortened V by 3 bases and J by 8 bases, and 5 bases separated the two germline ends. This CDR3 is built from 11 residues. Germline assignment: CDR1 ENHRY and CDR2 SYGVKD. The DNA for the CDR3 is TGTGCCATCAGTGACCCGGATGAGCAGTTCTTC. It is translated as CAISDPDEQFF.